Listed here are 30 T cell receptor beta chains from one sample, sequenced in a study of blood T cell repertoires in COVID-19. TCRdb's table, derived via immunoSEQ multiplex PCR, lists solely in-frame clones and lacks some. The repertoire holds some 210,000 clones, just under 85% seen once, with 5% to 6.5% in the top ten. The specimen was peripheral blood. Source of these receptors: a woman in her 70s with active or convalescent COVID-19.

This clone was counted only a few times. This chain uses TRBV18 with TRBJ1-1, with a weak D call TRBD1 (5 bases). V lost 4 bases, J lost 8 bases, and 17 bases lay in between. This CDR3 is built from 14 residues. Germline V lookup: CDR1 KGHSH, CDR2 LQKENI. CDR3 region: CASSRRIESGEAFF. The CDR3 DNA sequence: TGTGCCAGCTCACGCCGGATAGAGTCAGGGGAAGCTTTCTTT.

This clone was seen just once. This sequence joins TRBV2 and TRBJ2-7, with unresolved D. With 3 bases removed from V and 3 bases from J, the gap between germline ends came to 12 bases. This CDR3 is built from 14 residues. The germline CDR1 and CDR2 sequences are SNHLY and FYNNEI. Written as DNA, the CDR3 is TGTGCCAGCAGTGAGTCGGAGTTATTCTACGAGCAGTACTTC. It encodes CASSESELFYEQYF.

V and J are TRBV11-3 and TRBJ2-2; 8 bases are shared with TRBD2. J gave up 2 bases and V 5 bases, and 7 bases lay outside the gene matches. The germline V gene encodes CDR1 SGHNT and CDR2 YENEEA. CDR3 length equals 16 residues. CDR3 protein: CASSRGGRGNTGELFF. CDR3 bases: TGTGCCAGCAGCCGCGGGGGGCGGGGAAACACCGGGGAGCTGTTTTTT.

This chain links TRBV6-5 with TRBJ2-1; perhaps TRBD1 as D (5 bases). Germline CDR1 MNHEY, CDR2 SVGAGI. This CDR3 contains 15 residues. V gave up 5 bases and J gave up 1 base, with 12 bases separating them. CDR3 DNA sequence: TGTGCCAGCAGTCCCAGGGTGGGATCCTACAATGAGCAGTTCTTC. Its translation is CASSPRVGSYNEQFF.

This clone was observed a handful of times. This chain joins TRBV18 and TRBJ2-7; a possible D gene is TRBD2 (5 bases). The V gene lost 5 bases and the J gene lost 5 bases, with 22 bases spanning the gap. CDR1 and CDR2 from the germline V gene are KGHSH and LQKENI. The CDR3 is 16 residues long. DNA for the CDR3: TGTGCCAGCTCAGACCCAGGAGCAGCCTTGCGGGACGAGCAGTACTTC. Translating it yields CASSDPGAALRDEQYF.

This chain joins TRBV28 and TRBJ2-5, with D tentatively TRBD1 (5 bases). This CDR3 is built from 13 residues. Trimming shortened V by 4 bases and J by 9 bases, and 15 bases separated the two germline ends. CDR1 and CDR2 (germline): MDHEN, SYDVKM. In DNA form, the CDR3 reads TGTGCCAGCAGTTGGGGCCCATTAGTGGCCCAGTACTTC. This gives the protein CASSWGPLVAQYF.

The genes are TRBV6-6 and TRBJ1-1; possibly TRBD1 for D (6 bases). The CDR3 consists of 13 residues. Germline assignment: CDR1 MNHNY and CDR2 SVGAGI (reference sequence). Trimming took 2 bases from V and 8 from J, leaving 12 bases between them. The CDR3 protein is CASSYGTSGEAFF. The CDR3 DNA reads TGTGCCAGCAGTTACGGGACAAGTGGAGAAGCTTTCTTT.

This chain's CDR3 is CASSVGLAGVKEQFF. DNA of the CDR3: TGTGCCAGCAGCGTAGGGCTAGCGGGAGTAAAAGAGCAGTTCTTC. This chain links TRBV9 with TRBJ2-1; 10 bases match TRBD2. The CDR3 covers 15 residues. The junction had 7 bases not matched to a gene; V was cut back by 0 bases and J by 10 bases. Looked up from germline, CDR1 is SGDLS and CDR2 is YYNGEE.

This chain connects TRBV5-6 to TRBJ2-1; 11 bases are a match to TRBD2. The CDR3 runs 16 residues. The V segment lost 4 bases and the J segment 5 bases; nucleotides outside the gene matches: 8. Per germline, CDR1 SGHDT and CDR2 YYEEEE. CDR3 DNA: TGTGCCAGCAGCCCCGTGGGACTAGCGGCTAACAATGAGCAGTTCTTC. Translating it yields CASSPVGLAANNEQFF.

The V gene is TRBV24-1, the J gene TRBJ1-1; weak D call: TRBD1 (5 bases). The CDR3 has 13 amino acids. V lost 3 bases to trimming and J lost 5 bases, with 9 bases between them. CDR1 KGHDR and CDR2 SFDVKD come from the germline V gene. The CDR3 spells CATSDVGGTEAFF. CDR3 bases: TGTGCCACCAGTGATGTGGGGGGTACTGAAGCTTTCTTT.

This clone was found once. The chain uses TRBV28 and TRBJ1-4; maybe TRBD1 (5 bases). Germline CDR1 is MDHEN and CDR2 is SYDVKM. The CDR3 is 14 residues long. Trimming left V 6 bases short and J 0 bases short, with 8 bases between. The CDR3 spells CASSQTATNEKLFF. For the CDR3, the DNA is TGTGCCAGCAGCCAGACAGCAACTAATGAAAAACTGTTTTTT.

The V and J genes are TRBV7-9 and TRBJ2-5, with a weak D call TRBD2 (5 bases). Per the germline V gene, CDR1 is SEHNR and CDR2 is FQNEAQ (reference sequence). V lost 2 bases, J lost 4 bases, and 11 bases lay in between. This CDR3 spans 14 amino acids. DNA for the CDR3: TGTGCCAGCAGCTTATTGGCCCGGGGAGAGACCCAGTACTTC. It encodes CASSLLARGETQYF.

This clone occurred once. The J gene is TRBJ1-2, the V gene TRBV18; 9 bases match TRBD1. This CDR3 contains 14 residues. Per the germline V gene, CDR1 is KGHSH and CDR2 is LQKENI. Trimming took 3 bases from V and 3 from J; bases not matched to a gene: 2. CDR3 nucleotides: TGTGCCAGCTCACCGGACAGGGGTTACTATGGCTACACCTTC. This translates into CASSPDRGYYGYTF.

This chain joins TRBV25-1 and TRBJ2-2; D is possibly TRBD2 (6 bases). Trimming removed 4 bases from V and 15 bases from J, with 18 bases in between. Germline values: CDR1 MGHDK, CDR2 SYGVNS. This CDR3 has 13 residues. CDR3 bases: TGTGCCAGCAGTGGAGGGACCCGGGGGAGGATGTTTTTT. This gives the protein CASSGGTRGRMFF.

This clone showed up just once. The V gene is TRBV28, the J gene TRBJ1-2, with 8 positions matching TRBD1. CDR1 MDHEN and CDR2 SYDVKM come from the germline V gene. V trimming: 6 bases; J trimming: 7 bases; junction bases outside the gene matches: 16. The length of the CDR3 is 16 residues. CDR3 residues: CASSPSSIDRGGGYTF. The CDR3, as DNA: TGTGCCAGCAGCCCTTCCTCGATCGACAGGGGTGGTGGCTACACCTTC.

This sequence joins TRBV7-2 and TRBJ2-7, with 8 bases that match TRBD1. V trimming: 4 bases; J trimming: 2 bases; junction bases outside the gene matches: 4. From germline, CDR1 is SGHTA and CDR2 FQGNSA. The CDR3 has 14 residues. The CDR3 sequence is CASSSQGATYEQYF. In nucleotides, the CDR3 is TGTGCCAGCAGCTCCCAGGGGGCAACCTACGAGCAGTACTTC.

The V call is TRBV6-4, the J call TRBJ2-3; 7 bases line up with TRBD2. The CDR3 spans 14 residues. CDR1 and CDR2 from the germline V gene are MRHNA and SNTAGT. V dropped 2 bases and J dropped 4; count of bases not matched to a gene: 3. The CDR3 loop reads CASSDGGGADTQYF. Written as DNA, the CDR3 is TGTGCCAGCAGTGACGGGGGAGGGGCAGATACGCAGTATTTT.

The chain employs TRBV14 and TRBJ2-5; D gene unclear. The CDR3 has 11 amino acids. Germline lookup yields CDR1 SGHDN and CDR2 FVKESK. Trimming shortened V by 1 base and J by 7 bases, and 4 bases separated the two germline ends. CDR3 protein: CASSQGLTQYF. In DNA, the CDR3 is TGTGCCAGCAGCCAAGGACTGACCCAGTACTTC.

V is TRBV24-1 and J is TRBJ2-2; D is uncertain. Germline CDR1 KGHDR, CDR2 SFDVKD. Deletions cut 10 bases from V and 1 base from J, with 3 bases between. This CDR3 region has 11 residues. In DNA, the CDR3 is TGTGCCACGAGGAACACCGGGGAGCTGTTTTTT. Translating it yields CATRNTGELFF.

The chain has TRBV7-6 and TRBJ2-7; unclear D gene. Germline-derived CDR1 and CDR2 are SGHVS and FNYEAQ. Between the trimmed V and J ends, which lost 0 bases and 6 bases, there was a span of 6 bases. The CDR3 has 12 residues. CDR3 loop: CASSLALSEQYF. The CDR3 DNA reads TGTGCCAGCAGCTTAGCGCTATCCGAGCAGTACTTC.

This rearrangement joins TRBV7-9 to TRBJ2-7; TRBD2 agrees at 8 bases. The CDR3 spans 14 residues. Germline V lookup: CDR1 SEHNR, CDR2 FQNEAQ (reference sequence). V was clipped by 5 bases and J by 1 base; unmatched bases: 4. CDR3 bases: TGTGCCAGCAGCATTAGCGGGACTTCCTACGAGCAGTACTTC. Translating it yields CASSISGTSYEQYF.

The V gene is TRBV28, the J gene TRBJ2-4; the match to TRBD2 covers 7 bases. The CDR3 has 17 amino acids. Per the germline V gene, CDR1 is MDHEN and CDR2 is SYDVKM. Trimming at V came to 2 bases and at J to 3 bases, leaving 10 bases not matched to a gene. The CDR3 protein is CASSLGGLAAYKNIQYF. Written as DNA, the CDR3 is TGTGCCAGCAGTTTAGGGGGTCTAGCGGCCTACAAAAACATTCAGTACTTC. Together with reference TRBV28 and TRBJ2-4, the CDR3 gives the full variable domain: DVKVTQSSRYLVKRTGEKVFLECVQDMDHENMFWYRQDPGLGLRLIYFSYDVKMKEKGDIPEGYSVSREKKERFSLILESASTNQTSMYLCASSLGGLAAYKNIQYFGAGTRLSVL.

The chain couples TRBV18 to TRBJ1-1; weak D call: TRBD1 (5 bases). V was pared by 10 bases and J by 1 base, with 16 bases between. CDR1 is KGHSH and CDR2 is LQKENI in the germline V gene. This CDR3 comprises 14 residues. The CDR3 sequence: CATQFTGQNTEAFF. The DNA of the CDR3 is TGTGCCACCCAATTTACCGGACAGAACACTGAAGCTTTCTTT.

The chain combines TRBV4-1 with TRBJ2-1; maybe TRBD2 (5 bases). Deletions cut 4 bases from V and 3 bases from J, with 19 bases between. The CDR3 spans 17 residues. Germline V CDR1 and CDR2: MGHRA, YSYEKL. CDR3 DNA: TGCGCCAGCAGCCCCCAAATACTAGGTGGAGGCTACAATGAGCAGTTCTTC. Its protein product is CASSPQILGGGYNEQFF.

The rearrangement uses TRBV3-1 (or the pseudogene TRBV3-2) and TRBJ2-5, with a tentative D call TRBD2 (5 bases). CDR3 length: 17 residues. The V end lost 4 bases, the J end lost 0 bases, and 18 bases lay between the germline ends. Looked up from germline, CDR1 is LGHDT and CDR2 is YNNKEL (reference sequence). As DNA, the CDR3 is TGTGCCAGCAGCCCCCTAGCCGGAGCCGGGTACCAAGAGACCCAGTACTTC. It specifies CASSPLAGAGYQETQYF.

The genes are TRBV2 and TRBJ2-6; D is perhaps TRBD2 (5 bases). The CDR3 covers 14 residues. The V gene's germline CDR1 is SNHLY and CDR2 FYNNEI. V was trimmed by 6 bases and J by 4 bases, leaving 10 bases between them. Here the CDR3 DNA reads TGTGCCAGCAGCGGAGGTGAGGGGGCCAACGTCCTGACTTTC. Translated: CASSGGEGANVLTF.

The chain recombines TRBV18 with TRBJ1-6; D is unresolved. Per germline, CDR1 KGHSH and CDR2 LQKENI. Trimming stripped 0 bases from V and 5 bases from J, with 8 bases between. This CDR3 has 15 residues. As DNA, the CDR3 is TGTGCCAGCTCACCACCGTGGCAGGATAATTCACCCCTCCACTTT. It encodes CASSPPWQDNSPLHF.

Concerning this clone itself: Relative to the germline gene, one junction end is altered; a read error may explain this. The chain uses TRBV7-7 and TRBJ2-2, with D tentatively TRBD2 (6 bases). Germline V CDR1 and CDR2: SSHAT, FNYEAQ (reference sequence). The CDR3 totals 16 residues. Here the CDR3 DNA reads TGTGCTAGCAGCGAGTCCCCGGGACTCGGAGCCGGGGAGCTGTTTTTT. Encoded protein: CASSESPGLGAGELFF.

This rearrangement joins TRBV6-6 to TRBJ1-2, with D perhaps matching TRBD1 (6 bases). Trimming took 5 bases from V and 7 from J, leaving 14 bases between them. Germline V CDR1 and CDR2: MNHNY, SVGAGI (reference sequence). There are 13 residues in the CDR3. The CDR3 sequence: CASSPRGGLGYTF. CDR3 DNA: TGTGCCAGCAGTCCCCGCGGGGGGCTTGGCTACACCTTC.

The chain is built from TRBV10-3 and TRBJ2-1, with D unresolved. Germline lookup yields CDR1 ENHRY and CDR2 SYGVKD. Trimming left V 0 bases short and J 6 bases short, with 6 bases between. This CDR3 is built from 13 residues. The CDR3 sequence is CAISESTSNEQFF. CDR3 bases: TGTGCCATCAGTGAGTCGACAAGCAATGAGCAGTTCTTC.